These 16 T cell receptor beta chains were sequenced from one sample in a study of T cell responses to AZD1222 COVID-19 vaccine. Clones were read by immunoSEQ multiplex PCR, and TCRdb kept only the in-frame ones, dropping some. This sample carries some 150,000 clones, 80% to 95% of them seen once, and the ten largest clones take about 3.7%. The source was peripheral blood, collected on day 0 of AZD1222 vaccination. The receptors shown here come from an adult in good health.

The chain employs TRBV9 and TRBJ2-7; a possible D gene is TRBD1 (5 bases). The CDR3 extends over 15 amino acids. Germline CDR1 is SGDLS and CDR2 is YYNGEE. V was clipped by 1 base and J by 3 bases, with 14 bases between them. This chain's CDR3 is CASSVLPDINYEQYF. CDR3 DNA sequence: TGTGCCAGCAGCGTACTCCCGGACATAAACTACGAGCAGTACTTC.

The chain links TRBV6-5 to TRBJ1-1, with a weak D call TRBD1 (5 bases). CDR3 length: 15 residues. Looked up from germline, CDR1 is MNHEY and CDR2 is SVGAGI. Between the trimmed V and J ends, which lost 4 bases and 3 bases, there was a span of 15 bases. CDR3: CASSSPGPPYTEAFF. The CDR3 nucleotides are TGTGCCAGCAGTTCACCGGGACCCCCCTACACTGAAGCTTTCTTT.

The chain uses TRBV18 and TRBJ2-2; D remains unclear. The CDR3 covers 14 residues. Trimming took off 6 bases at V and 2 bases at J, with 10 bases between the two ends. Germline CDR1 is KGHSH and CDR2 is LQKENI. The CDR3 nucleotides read TGTGCCAGCTCTCGTCTTGTTAACACCGGGGAGCTGTTTTTT. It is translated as CASSRLVNTGELFF. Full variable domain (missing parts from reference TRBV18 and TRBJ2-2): NAGVMQNPRHLVRRRGQEARLRCSPMKGHSHVYWYRQLPEEGLKFMVYLQKENIIDESGMPKERFSAEFPKEGPSILRIQQVVRGDSAAYFCASSRLVNTGELFFGEGSRLTVL.

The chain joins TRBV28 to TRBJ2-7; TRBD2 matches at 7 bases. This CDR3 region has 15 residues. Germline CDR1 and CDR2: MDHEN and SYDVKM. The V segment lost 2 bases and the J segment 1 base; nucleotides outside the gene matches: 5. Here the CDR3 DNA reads TGTGCCAGCAGTTTACTCGGGACTACTTCCTACGAGCAGTACTTC. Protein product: CASSLLGTTSYEQYF.

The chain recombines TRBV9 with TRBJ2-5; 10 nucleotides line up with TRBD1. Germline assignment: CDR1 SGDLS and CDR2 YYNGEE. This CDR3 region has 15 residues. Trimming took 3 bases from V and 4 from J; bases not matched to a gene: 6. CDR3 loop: CASSASGTGVETQYF. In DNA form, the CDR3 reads TGTGCCAGCAGCGCGTCCGGGACAGGGGTAGAGACCCAGTACTTC. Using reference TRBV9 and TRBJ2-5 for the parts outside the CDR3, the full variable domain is DSGVTQTPKHLITATGQRVTLRCSPRSGDLSVYWYQQSLDQGLQFLIQYYNGEERAKGNILERFSAQQFPDLHSELNLSSLELGDSALYFCASSASGTGVETQYFGPGTRLLVL.

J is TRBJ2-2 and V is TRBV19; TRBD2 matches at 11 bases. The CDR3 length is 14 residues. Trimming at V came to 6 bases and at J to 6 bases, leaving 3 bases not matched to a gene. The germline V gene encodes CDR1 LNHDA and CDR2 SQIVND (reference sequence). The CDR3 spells CASSSLAGAGELFF. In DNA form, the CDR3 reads TGTGCCAGTAGCTCACTAGCGGGAGCCGGGGAGCTGTTTTTT. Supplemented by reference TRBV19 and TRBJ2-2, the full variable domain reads DGGITQSPKYLFRKEGQNVTLSCEQNLNHDAMYWYRQDPGQGLRLIYYSQIVNDFQKGDIAEGYSVSREKKESFPLTVTSAQKNPTAFYLCASSSLAGAGELFFGEGSRLTVL.

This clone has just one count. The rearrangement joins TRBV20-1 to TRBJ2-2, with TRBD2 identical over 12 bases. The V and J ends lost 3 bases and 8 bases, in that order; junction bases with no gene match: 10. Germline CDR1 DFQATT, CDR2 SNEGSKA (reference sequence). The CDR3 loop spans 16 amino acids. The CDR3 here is CSASLASGRARGELFF. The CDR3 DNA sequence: TGCAGTGCTAGTTTGGCTAGCGGGAGGGCCCGGGGGGAGCTGTTTTTT.

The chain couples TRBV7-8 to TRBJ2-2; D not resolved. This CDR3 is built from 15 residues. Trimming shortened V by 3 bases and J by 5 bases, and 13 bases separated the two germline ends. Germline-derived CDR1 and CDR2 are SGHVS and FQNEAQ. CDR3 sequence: CASSFRQERTGELFF. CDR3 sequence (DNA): TGTGCCAGCAGCTTCCGGCAGGAGAGGACCGGGGAGCTGTTTTTT.

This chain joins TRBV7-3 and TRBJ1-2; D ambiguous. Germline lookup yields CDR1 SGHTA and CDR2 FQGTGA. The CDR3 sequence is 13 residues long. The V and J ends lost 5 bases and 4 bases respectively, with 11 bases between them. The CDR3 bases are TGTGCCAGCAGCCTAGACTCTACCTATGGCTACACCTTC. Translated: CASSLDSTYGYTF.

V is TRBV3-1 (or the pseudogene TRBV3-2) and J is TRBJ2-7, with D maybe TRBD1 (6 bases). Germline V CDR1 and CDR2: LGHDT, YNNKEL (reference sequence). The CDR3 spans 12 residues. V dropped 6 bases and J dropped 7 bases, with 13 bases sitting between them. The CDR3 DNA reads TGTGCCAGCAGACAAAGCCAGGGGGAGCAGTACTTC. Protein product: CASRQSQGEQYF.

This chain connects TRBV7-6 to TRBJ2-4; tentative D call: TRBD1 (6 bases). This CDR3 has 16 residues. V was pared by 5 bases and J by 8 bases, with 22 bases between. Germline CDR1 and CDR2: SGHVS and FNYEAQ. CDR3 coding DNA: TGTGCCAGCAGCCCTATCCTACAGGGTAATCCGGACATTCAGTACTTC. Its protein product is CASSPILQGNPDIQYF. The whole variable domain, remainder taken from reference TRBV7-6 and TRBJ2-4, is GAGVSQSPRYKVTKRGQDVALRCDPISGHVSLYWYRQALGQGPEFLTYFNYEAQQDKSGLPNDRFSAERPEGSISTLTIQRTEQRDSAMYRCASSPILQGNPDIQYFGAGTRLSVL.

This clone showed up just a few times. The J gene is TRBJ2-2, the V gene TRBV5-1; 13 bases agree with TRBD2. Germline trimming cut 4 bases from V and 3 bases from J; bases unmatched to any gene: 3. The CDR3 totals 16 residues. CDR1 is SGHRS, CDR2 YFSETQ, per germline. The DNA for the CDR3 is TGCGCCAGCAGCGTGACTAGCGGGAGGTACACCGGGGAGCTGTTTTTT. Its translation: CASSVTSGRYTGELFF.

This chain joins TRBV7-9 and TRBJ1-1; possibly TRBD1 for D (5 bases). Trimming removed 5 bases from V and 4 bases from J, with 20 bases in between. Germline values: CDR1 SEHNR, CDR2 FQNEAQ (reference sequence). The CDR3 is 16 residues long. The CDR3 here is CASSIGVSGRSTEAFF. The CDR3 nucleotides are TGTGCCAGCAGCATAGGGGTCTCGGGCAGGAGCACTGAAGCTTTCTTT.

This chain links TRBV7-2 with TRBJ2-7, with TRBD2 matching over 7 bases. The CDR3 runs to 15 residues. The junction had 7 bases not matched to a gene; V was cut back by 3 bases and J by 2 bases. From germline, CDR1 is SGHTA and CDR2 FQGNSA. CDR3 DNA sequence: TGTGCCAGCAGCTTGGTACCAGCGGGGCCCTACGAGCAGTACTTC. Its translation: CASSLVPAGPYEQYF.

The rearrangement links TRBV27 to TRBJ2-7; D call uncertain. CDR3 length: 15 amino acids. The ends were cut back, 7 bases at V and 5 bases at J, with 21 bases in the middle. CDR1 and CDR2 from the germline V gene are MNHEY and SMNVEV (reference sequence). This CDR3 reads CASTPRLGLSHEQYF. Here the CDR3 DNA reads TGTGCCAGCACCCCAAGGTTAGGGTTAAGCCACGAGCAGTACTTC.

CDR3 DNA: TGTGCCATCAGACTGACTAGCGGGAGGGCTTCTGATACGCAGTATTTT. As protein: CAIRLTSGRASDTQYF. The V and J genes are TRBV10-3 and TRBJ2-3, with 14 positions matching TRBD2. The CDR3 contains 16 residues. Trimming removed 6 bases from V and 6 bases from J; junction bases left unmatched: 8. From germline, CDR1 is ENHRY and CDR2 SYGVKD.